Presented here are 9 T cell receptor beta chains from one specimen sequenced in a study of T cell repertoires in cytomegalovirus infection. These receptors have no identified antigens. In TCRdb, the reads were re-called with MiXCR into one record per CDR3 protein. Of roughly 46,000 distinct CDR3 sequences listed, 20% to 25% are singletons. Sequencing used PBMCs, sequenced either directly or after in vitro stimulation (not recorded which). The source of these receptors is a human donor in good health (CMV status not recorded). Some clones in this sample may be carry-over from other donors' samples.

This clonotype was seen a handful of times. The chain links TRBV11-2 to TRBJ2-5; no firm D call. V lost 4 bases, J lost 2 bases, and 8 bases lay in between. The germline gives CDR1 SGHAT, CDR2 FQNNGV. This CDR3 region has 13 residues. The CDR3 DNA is TGTGCCAGCAGCTACGAACTACAAGAGACCCAGTACTTC. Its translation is CASSYELQETQYF.

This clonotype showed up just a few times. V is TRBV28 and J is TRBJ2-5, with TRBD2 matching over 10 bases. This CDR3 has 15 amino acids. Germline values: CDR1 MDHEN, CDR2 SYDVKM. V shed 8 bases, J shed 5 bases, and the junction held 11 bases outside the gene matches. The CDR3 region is CASGASGGYGETQYF. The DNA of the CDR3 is TGTGCCAGCGGGGCTAGCGGGGGATATGGGGAGACCCAGTACTTC.

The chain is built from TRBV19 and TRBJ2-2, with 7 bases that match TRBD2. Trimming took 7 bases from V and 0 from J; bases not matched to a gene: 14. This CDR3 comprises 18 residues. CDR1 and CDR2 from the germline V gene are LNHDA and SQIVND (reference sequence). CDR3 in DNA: TGTGCCAGTATAAGGACTAGGAAGTCGCTATCGAACACCGGGGAGCTGTTTTTT. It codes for CASIRTRKSLSNTGELFF.

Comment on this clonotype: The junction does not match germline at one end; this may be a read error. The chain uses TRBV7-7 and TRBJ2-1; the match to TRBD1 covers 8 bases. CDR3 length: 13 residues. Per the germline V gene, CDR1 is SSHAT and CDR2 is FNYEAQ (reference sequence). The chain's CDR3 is CASSPDRGHEQFF. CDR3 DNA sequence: TGTGCTAGCAGTCCTGACAGGGGCCATGAGCAGTTCTTC.

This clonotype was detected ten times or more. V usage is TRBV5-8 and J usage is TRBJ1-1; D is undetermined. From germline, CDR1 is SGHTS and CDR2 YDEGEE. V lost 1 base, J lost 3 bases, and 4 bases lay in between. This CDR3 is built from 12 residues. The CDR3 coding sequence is TGTGCCAGCAGCTTGACTTACACTGAAGCTTTCTTT. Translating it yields CASSLTYTEAFF.

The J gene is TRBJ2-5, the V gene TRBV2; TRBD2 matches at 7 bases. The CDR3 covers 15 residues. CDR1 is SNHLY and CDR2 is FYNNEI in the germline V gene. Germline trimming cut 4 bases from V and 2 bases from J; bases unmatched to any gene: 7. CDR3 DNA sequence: TGTGCCAGCAGTGCCTTCCGGACTAGACAAGAGACCCAGTACTTC. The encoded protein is CASSAFRTRQETQYF.

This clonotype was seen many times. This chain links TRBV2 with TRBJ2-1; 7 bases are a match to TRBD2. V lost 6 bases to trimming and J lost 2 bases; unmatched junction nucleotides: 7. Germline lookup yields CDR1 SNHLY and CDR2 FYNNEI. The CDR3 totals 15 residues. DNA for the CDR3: TGTGCCAGCAGGGAGTGGGGAGGGACCTACAATGAGCAGTTCTTC. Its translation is CASREWGGTYNEQFF.

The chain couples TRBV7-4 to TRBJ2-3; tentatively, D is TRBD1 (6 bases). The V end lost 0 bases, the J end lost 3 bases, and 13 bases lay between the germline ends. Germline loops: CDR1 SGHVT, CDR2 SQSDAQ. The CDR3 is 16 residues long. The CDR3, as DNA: TGTGCCAGCAGCTTAGCTGAAGGACAGTTAACAGATACGCAGTATTTT. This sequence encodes CASSLAEGQLTDTQYF.

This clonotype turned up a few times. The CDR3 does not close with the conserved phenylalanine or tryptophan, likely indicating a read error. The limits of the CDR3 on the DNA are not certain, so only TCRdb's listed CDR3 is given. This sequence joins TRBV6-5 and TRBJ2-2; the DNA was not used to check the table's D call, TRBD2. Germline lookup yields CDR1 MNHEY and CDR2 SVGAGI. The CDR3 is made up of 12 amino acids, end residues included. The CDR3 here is CASSLTSGSPPL.